This T cell receptor beta chain emerged from a study of identical twins. In its sample, this clonotype was seen many times. cDNA carried unique molecular identifiers, and a universal primer site was added by template switching. TCRdb processed the 5' RACE reads anew with MiXCR; each CDR3 protein has one entry. The repertoire holds more than 350,000 distinct CDR3 sequences, with roughly 10% as singletons. Source material: naive T cells sorted from blood. This sequence was found in a woman aged 50 to 60 in good health.

The CDR3 DNA follows: TGTGCCAGCAGCGCCAGGACTAGCCTTAACACGCAGTATTTT. Translated: CASSARTSLNTQYF. The V and J genes are TRBV11-2 and TRBJ2-3; 8 nucleotides line up with TRBD2. Germline V gives CDR1 SGHAT, CDR2 FQNNGV. V was clipped by 5 bases and J by 9 bases; unmatched bases: 10. This CDR3 has 14 residues. The full variable domain, with the rest looked up from reference TRBV11-2 and TRBJ2-3, is EAGVAQSPRYKIIEKRQSVAFWCNPISGHATLYWYQQILGQGPKLLIQFQNNGVVDDSQLPKDRFSAERLKGVDSTLKIQPAKLEDSAVYLCASSARTSLNTQYFGPGTRLTVL.